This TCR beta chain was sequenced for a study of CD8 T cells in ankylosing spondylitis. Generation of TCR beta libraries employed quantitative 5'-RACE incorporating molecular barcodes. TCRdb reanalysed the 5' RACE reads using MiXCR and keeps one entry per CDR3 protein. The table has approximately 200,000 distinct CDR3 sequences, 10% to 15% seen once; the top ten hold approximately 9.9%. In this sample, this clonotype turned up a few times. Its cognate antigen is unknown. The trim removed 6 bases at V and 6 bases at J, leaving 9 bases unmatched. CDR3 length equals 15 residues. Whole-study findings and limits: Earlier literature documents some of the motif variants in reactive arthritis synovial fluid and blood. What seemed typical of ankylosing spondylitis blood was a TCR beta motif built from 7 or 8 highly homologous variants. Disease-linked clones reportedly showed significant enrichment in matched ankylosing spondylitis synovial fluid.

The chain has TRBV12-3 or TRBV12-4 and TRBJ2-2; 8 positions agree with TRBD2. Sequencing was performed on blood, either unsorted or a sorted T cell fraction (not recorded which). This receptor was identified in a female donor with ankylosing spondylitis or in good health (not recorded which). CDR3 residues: CASRGLSGGAGELFF. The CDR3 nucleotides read TGTGCCAGCAGGGGTCTCTCGGGAGGGGCCGGGGAGCTGTTTTTT.